Here is one T cell receptor (beta chain) with its context. The antigen is unknown. Sequencing was performed with immunoSEQ multiplex PCR; in TCRdb, only in-frame clones are kept and a portion is missing. The top ten clones hold about 15% of a sample with about 97,000 clones, 75% to 95% of them seen once. The ends were cut back, 6 bases at V and 3 bases at J, with 8 bases in the middle. CDR1 and CDR2 from the germline V gene are LNHDA and SQIVND (reference sequence). The CDR3 spans 13 residues. This entry comes from a study of graft-versus-host responses after intestinal transplantation. Study-level information: Multivisceral, liver-intestinal, or isolated intestinal grafts were transplanted into recipients. Recipients across the board were started on anti-thymocyte globulin induction, then kept on tacrolimus and steroids for two to four years. Study results and limitations: Some patients had graft-donor T cell macrochimerism. In their allografts, the ratios of graft-versus-host to host-versus-graft T cell clones were high.

V gene TRBV19 combines with J gene TRBJ1-4; D gene uncertain. Sequencing was performed on PBMCs, taken about 450 days after intestinal transplant. This TCR was recovered from a human patient who received an intestinal transplant, so some T cells may come from the graft donor. This chain's CDR3 is CASRGWPNEKLFF. The DNA for the CDR3 is TGTGCCAGTAGGGGATGGCCTAATGAAAAACTGTTTTTT. Full variable domain (remainder filled in from reference TRBV19 and TRBJ1-4): DGGITQSPKYLFRKEGQNVTLSCEQNLNHDAMYWYRQDPGQGLRLIYYSQIVNDFQKGDIAEGYSVSREKKESFPLTVTSAQKNPTAFYLCASRGWPNEKLFFGSGTQLSVL.